Below, 6 T cell receptor beta chains from the same sample are listed, as sequenced in a study of response to subunit inactivated influenza vaccine. Each CDR3 protein is one row after TCRdb ran MiXCR on the RT-PCR reads. The data show around 500,000 distinct CDR3 sequences, 11% seen once. Source: PBMCs from blood, taken more than 35 days after vaccination. These TCRs come from a man aged 45-65 years who received an inactivated influenza vaccine.

There are a few counts of this clonotype. The J gene is TRBJ1-6, the V gene TRBV6-1, with D uncertain. In germline, CDR1 is MNHNS, CDR2 SASEGT. Trimming cost V 7 bases and J 0 bases, with 10 bases left between them. The CDR3 covers 15 residues. The DNA of the CDR3 is TGTGCCAGCATGCCGATGAGCTCCTATAATTCACCCCTCCACTTT. It specifies CASMPMSSYNSPLHF.

There are many counts of this clonotype. The chain uses TRBV7-2 and TRBJ2-3, with 7 bases that match TRBD1. The CDR3 is 17 amino acids. Trimming took 4 bases from V and 1 from J; bases not matched to a gene: 11. From germline, CDR1 is SGHTA and CDR2 FQGNSA. The CDR3 DNA is TGTGCCAGCAGCTCCGGCAGAGGGGGCAAGGGCACAGATACGCAGTATTTT. Protein product: CASSSGRGGKGTDTQYF.

This clonotype was seen a few times. This chain uses TRBV12-3 or TRBV12-4 with TRBJ2-5; 8 bases map to TRBD2. This CDR3 region has 15 residues. Trimming cost V 3 bases and J 5 bases; bases outside gene matches: 8. In nucleotides, the CDR3 is TGTGCCAGCAGTTTCGGAAGGACTAGCAGGGAGACCCAGTACTTC. Its protein is CASSFGRTSRETQYF.

The chain combines TRBV5-1 with TRBJ1-6; a possible D gene is TRBD1 (6 bases). Germline CDR1 is SGHRS and CDR2 is YFSETQ. The CDR3 extends over 14 amino acids. V lost 4 bases, J lost 7 bases, and 12 bases lay in between. The CDR3 reads CASSPGEGNSPLHF. DNA of the CDR3: TGCGCCAGCAGCCCAGGGGAGGGGAATTCACCCCTCCACTTT.

This clonotype has a count of ten or more. Here the CDR3 reads CASSLGTGVYEQYF. CDR3 nucleotide sequence: TGCGCCAGCAGCTTGGGGACAGGGGTCTACGAGCAGTACTTC. This sequence joins TRBV5-1 and TRBJ2-7, with 9 nucleotides matching TRBD1. J gave up 3 bases and V 0 bases, and 1 base lay outside the gene matches. This CDR3 is 14 amino acids long. The V gene's germline CDR1 is SGHRS and CDR2 YFSETQ.

V is TRBV20-1 and J is TRBJ2-3; 8 nucleotides match TRBD2. CDR1 and CDR2 from the germline V gene are DFQATT and SNEGSKA (reference sequence). This CDR3 comprises 16 residues. V gave up 6 bases and J gave up 3 bases; unmatched junction bases: 14. The CDR3 reads CSAGRPLGGATDTQYF. In DNA, the CDR3 is TGCAGTGCCGGCCGCCCTCTCGGGGGGGCGACAGATACGCAGTATTTT.